These 9 T cell receptor beta chains were all obtained from the same sample, sequenced in a study of OX40 agonist ivuxolimab in advanced cancers. Libraries were prepared through the immunoSEQ multiplex PCR assay. The table was pulled from immuneACCESS by TCRdb, which kept in-frame rearrangements only. Such tables lose some clones; where checked, under half of the loss comes from unresolved V genes, and the rest has no known cause. This sample holds tens of thousands of clones; around 86% were observed only once. Of the sample, 0.6% to 0.8% falls within the top ten clones. The sample here was CD4+ or CD8+ T cells sorted from blood, taken in a trial of the OX40 agonist ivuxolimab. These receptor sequences come from an adult with an advanced solid tumor such as melanoma, head and neck, liver or kidney cancer.

The chain carries TRBV5-5 and TRBJ2-7; unclear D gene. The germline CDR1 and CDR2 sequences are SGHKS and YYEKEE (reference sequence). Trimming took 0 bases from V and 6 from J, leaving 10 bases between them. The CDR3 is 13 amino acids. The CDR3 sequence is CASSLVGYAEQYF. In DNA, the CDR3 is TGTGCCAGCAGCTTGGTTGGGTATGCCGAGCAGTACTTC. The complete variable domain, with remaining parts taken from reference TRBV5-5 and TRBJ2-7, reads DAGVTQSPTHLIKTRGQQVTLRCSPISGHKSVSWYQQVLGQGPQFIFQYYEKEERGRGNFPDRFSARQFPNYSSELNVNALLLGDSALYLCASSLVGYAEQYFGPGTRLTVT.

V is TRBV18 and J is TRBJ2-1, with D tentatively TRBD2 (5 bases). CDR1 and CDR2 from the germline V gene are KGHSH and LQKENI. V was pared by 2 bases and J by 5 bases, with 13 bases between. The length of the CDR3 is 15 residues. CDR3 bases: TGTGCCAGCTCACCAAATCCGGCCGGGAACAATGAGCAGTTCTTC. This translates into CASSPNPAGNNEQFF.

The chain carries TRBV18 and TRBJ2-6; D unresolved. CDR3 size: 15 residues. Trimming left V 1 base short and J 0 bases short, with 4 bases between. Germline V lookup: CDR1 KGHSH, CDR2 LQKENI. The CDR3 DNA sequence: TGTGCCAGCTCACCACGGAGCTCTGGGGCCAACGTCCTGACTTTC. This codes for CASSPRSSGANVLTF.

The rearrangement uses TRBV4-3 and TRBJ1-1; D is unresolved. The CDR3 extends over 15 amino acids. CDR1 and CDR2 (germline): LGHNA, YSLEER. Trimming shortened V by 1 base and J by 0 bases, and 9 bases separated the two germline ends. The CDR3 region is CASSQAGILNTEAFF. CDR3 nucleotides: TGCGCCAGCAGCCAAGCTGGGATCCTGAACACTGAAGCTTTCTTT.

This chain uses TRBV7-3 with TRBJ2-1, with D unresolved. CDR3 size: 15 residues. Trimming took 2 bases from V and 0 from J, leaving 8 bases between them. The germline V gene has CDR1 SGHTA and CDR2 FQGTGA. CDR3 DNA: TGTGCCAGCAGCTTAGGCAGCGTCTCCTACAATGAGCAGTTCTTC. It translates to CASSLGSVSYNEQFF.

The V gene is TRBV19, the J gene TRBJ1-1; TRBD1 agrees at 7 bases. Losses at the gene ends were 1 base for V and 0 bases for J; bases not matched to a gene: 2. Germline values: CDR1 LNHDA, CDR2 SQIVND (reference sequence). The CDR3 totals 15 residues. CDR3 sequence reads: CASSIAGGVNTEAFF. CDR3 DNA sequence: TGTGCCAGTAGTATAGCAGGGGGGGTGAACACTGAAGCTTTCTTT.

In this sample, this clone turned up once. The chain has TRBV2 and TRBJ2-5, with D hard to call. The CDR3 totals 10 residues. The germline V and J ends were trimmed by 9 bases and 3 bases, with 5 bases remaining between them. CDR1 and CDR2 from the germline V gene are SNHLY and FYNNEI. The CDR3, as DNA: TGTGCCAGTTCTAAAGAGACCCAGTACTTC. Its translation is CASSKETQYF.

CDR3 bases: TGCGCCAGCAGCCATTTGACTGGGACCCAGTACTTC. As protein: CASSHLTGTQYF. The V and J genes are TRBV4-1 and TRBJ2-5; no reliable D call. The V gene lost 3 bases and the J gene lost 7 bases, with 9 bases spanning the gap. Germline loops: CDR1 MGHRA, CDR2 YSYEKL. The CDR3 is made up of 12 amino acids.

This clone was seen a few times. V is TRBV6-1 and J is TRBJ1-5; a possible D gene is TRBD1 (5 bases). Germline CDR1 and CDR2: MNHNS and SASEGT. This CDR3 has 13 residues. V was trimmed by 6 bases and J by 5 bases, leaving 11 bases between them. The CDR3 loop reads CASSGTDDQPQHF. The CDR3 nucleotides are TGTGCCAGCAGCGGGACCGATGATCAGCCCCAGCATTTT.